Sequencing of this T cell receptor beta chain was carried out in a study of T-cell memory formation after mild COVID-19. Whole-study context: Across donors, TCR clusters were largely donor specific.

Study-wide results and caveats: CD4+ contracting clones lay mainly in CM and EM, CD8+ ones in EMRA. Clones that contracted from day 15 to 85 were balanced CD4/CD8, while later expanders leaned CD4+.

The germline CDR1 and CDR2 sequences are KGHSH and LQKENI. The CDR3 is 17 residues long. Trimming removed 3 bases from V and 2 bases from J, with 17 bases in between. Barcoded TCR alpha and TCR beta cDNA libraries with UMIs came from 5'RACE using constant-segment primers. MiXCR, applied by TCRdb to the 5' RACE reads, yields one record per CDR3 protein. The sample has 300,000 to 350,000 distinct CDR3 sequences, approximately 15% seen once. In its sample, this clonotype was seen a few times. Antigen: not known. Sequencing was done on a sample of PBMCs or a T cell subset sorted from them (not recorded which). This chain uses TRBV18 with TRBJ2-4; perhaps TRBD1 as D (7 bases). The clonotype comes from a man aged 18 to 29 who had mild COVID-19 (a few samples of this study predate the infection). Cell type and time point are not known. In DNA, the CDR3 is TGTGCCAGCTCACCCTATGGAGGGGGCGGCTCCAAAAACATTCAGTACTTC. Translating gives CASSPYGGGGSKNIQYF.